The rows below give T cell receptor beta chains drawn from one sample of a study of CD8 T cells in ankylosing spondylitis. A single record per CDR3 protein comes from TCRdb applying MiXCR to the 5' RACE reads. In the table there are a few hundred thousand distinct CDR3 sequences, about 22% of which are singletons. Material: blood, either unsorted or a sorted T cell fraction (not recorded which). Receptors were obtained from a male donor with ankylosing spondylitis. Both conserved end residues are part of each CDR3. The D gene is left open where the match is weak. Clone size appears in some rows only: once, few, many, or a class for an expanded clone.

clone size,D gene,V gene,J gene,CDR3 DNA,CDR3 protein
-,TRBD1,TRBV10-3,TRBJ2-1,TGTGCCATCAGTGAAGCATTGGGGACAGGGGGCTATGAGCAGTTCTTC,CAISEALGTGGYEQFF
-,-,TRBV4-3,TRBJ2-1,TGCGCCAGCAGCCAAGATGTGAGGTCCTACAATGAGCAGTTCTTC,CASSQDVRSYNEQFF
few,-,TRBV24-1,TRBJ2-1,TGTGCCACCAGTGATACTAAAAGGAGGGAAGGGTCCTACAATGAGCAGTTCTTC,CATSDTKRREGSYNEQFF
many,TRBD2,TRBV29-1,TRBJ2-3,TGCAGCGACCGGGGGGGCACAGATACGCAGTATTTT,CSDRGGTDTQYF
-,-,TRBV7-2,TRBJ2-5,TGTGCCAGCAGCACATCTAGCGACCAAGAGACCCAGTACTTC,CASSTSSDQETQYF
-,-,TRBV20-1,TRBJ2-3,TGCAGTGCTAGTTCCCAGGCCGTAAGCACAGATACGCAGTATTTT,CSASSQAVSTDTQYF
-,-,TRBV6-1,TRBJ2-3,TGTGCCAGCAGTGAAGCGGGCAGGGGTACAGATACGCAGTATTTT,CASSEAGRGTDTQYF
few,TRBD2,TRBV11-2,TRBJ2-3,TGTGCCAGCAGCTTAAAAGCGGGAGGGCCCTGGGACACAGATACGCAGTATTTT,CASSLKAGGPWDTDTQYF
few,TRBD2,TRBV11-2,TRBJ2-1,TGTGCCAGCAGCTCACAGGGACTAGCGGCGCCACTGCAGTTCTTC,CASSSQGLAAPLQFF
few,TRBD2,TRBV12-3/TRBV12-4,TRBJ2-1,TGTGCCAGCGCCTCTGGCGGGAGTTATGAGCAGTTCTTC,CASASGGSYEQFF
-,-,TRBV6-5,TRBJ2-1,TGTGCCAGCAGTTACTCGAAGTGGGATTGGGGCAATGAGCAGTTCTTC,CASSYSKWDWGNEQFF
few,TRBD1,TRBV10-3,TRBJ2-5,TGTGCCATCAGGGAAGCAGGGGGCATGAAGACCCAGTACTTC,CAIREAGGMKTQYF
few,-,TRBV15,TRBJ2-7,TGTGCCACCAGCAGAGGTACGGGAGCCTACGAGCAGTACTTC,CATSRGTGAYEQYF
few,-,TRBV24-1,TRBJ1-1,TGTGCCACCAGTGATGGGGCAAACACTGAAGCTTTCTTT,CATSDGANTEAFF
many,-,TRBV12-3/TRBV12-4,TRBJ2-6,TGTGCCAGCAGTTTAACTTCGTCCGGGGCCAACGTCCTGACTTTC,CASSLTSSGANVLTF